This record covers a single T cell receptor (beta chain). No antigen is known for it. A multiplex PCR was run with 60 Vbeta primers and 13 Jbeta primers. Repertoires were generated with immunoSEQ multiplex PCR, while TCRdb's copy carries only in-frame clones and drops some. The sample carries about 170,000 clones, 70% to 80% recorded once. These data originate in a study of cytomegalovirus exposure and HLA in healthy donors. Study-level points and caveats: The CMV antigen specificity of a few CMV-associated chains was confirmed through in vitro analysis. Researchers catalogued some 160 TCR beta chains as cytomegalovirus-associated.

Trimming removed 2 bases at V and 8 bases at J, with 15 bases between. The V gene's germline CDR1 is MNHEY and CDR2 SMNVEV (reference sequence). This CDR3 contains 14 residues. Sequenced sample: PBMCs. The TCR originated in a woman aged 25 to 39 in good health and CMV-seropositive. The J gene is TRBJ1-2, the V gene TRBV27; no reliable D call. This chain's CDR3 is CASSLLPGLEGYTF. DNA for the CDR3: TGTGCCAGCAGTTTACTTCCGGGGTTGGAAGGCTACACCTTC.